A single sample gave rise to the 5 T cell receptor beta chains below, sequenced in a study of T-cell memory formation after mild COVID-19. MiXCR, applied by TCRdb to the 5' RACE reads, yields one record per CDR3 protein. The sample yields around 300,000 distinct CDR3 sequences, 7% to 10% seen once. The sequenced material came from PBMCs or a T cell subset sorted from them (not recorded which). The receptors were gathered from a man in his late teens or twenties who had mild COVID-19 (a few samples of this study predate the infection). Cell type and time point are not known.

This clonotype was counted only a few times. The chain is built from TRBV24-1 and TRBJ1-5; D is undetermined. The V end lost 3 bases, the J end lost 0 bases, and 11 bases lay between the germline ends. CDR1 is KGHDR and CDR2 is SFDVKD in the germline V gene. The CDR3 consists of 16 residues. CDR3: CATSDGRRGSNQPQHF. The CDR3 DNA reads TGTGCCACCAGTGATGGGAGGCGGGGTAGCAATCAGCCCCAGCATTTT.

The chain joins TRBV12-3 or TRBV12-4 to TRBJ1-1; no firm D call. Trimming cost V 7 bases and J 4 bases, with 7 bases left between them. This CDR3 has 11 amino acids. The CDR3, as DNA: TGTGCCAGCACTTCCCTCACTGAAGCTTTCTTT. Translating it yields CASTSLTEAFF.

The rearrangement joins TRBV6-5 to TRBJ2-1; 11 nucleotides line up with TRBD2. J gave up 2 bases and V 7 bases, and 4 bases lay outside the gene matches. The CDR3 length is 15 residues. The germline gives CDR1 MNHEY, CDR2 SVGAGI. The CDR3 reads CASIGLAGPYNEQFF. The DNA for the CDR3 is TGTGCCAGCATCGGACTAGCGGGCCCCTACAATGAGCAGTTCTTC.

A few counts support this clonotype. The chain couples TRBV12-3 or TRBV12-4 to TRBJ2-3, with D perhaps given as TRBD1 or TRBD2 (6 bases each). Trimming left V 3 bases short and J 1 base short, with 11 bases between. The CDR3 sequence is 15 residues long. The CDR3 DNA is TGTGCCAGCAGTTTTGAGGGGGGTCGCACAGATACGCAGTATTTT. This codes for CASSFEGGRTDTQYF.

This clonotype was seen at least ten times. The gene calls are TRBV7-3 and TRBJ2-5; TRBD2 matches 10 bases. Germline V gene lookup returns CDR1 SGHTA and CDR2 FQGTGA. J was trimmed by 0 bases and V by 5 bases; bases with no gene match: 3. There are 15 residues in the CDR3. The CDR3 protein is CASSLAGVDQETQYF. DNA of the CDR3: TGTGCCAGCAGCCTAGCGGGGGTGGACCAAGAGACCCAGTACTTC.